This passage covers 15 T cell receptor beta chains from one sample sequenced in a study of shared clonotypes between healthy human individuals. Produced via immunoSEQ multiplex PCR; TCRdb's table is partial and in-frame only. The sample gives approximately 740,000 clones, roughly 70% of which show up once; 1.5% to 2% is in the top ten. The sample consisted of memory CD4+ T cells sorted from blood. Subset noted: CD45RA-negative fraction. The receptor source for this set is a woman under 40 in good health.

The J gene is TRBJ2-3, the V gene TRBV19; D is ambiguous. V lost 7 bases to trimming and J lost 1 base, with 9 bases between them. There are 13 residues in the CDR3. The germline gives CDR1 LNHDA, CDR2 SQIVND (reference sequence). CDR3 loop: CASKGQGTDTQYF. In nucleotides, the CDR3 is TGTGCCAGTAAGGGTCAGGGCACAGATACGCAGTATTTT.

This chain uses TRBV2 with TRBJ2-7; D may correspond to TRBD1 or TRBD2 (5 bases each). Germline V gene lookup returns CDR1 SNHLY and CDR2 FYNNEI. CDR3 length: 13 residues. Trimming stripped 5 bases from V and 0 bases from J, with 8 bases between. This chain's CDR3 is CASSRDGSYEQYF. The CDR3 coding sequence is TGTGCCAGCAGTCGGGACGGCTCCTACGAGCAGTACTTC.

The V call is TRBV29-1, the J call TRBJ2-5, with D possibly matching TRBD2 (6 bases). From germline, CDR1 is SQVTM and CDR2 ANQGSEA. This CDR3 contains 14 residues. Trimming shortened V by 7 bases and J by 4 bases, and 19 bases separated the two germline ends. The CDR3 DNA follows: TGCAGCGCCAAACTAGCAAATCTACGAGAGACCCAGTACTTC. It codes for CSAKLANLRETQYF.

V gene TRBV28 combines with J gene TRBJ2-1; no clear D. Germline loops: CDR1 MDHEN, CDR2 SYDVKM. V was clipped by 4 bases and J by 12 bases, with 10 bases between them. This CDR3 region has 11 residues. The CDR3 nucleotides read TGTGCCAGCAGTTCCGCAGTGTCGCAGTTCTTC. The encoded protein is CASSSAVSQFF.

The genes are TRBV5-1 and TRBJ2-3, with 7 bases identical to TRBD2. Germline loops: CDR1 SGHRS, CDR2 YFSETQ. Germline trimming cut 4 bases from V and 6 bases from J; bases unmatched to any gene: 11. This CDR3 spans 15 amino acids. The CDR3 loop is CASSPSGTTTDTQYF. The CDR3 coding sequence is TGCGCCAGCAGCCCTTCCGGGACTACCACCGATACGCAGTATTTT.

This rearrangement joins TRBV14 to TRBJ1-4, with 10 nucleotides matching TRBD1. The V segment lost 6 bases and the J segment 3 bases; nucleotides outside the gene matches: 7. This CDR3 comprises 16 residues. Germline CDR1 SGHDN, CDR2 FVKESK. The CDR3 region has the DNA TGTGCCAGCAGGCCCGACAGGGGGCCGGCTAATGAAAAACTGTTTTTT. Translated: CASRPDRGPANEKLFF.

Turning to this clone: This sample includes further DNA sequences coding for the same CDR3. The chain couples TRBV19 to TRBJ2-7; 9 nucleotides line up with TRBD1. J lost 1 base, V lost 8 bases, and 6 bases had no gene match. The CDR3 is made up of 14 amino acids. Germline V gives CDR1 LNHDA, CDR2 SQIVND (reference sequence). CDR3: CASSTGTGSYEQYF. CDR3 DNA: TGTGCCAGTTCTACCGGGACAGGGTCCTACGAGCAGTACTTC.

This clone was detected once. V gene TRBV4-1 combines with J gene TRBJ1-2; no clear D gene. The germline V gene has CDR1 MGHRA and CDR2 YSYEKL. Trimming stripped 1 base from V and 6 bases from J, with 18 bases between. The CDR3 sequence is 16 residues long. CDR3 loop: CASSQGSRGLGDGYTF. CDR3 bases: TGCGCCAGCAGCCAAGGTTCGCGTGGCCTTGGGGATGGCTACACCTTC.

The CDR3 DNA reads TGCGCCAGCAGTGAGACTAGCGGCGTCGCCACAGATACGCAGTATTTT. It codes for CASSETSGVATDTQYF. The rearrangement joins TRBV10-2 to TRBJ2-3; TRBD2 matches at 8 bases. Germline V gene sequence: CDR1 WSHSY, CDR2 SAAADI. V gave up 2 bases and J gave up 2 bases; unmatched junction bases: 6. The CDR3 sequence is 16 residues long.

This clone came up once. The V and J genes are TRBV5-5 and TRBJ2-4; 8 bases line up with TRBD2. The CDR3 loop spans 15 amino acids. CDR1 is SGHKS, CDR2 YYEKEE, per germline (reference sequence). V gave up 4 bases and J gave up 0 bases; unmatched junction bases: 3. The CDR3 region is CASSRGGLAKNIQYF. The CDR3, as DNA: TGTGCCAGCAGCCGCGGGGGGCTAGCCAAAAACATTCAGTACTTC.

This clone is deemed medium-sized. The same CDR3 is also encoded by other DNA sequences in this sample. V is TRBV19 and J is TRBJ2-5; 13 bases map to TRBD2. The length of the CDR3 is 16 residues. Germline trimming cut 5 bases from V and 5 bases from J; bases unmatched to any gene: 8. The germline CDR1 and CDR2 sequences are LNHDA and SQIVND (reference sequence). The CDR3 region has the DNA TGTGCCAGTAGTTCCGGACTAGCGGGAGTGGGGGAGACCCAGTACTTC. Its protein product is CASSSGLAGVGETQYF.

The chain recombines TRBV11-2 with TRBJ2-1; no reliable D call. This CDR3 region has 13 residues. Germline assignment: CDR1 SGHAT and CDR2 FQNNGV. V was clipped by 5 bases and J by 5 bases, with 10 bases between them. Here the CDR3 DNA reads TGTGCCAGCAGCCCAGACCGACACAATGAGCAGTTCTTC. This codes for CASSPDRHNEQFF. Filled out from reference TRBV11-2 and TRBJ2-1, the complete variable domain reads EAGVAQSPRYKIIEKRQSVAFWCNPISGHATLYWYQQILGQGPKLLIQFQNNGVVDDSQLPKDRFSAERLKGVDSTLKIQPAKLEDSAVYLCASSPDRHNEQFFGPGTRLTVL.

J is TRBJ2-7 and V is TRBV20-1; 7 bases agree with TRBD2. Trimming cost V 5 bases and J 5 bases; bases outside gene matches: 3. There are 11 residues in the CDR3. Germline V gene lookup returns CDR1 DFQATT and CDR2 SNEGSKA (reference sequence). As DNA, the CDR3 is TGCAGTGCTGGAGCGGGAAACGAGCAGTACTTC. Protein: CSAGAGNEQYF.

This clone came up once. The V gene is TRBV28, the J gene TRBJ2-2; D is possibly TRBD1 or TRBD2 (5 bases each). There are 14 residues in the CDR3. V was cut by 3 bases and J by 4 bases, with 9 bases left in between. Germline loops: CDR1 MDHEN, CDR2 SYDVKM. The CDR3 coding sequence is TGTGCCAGCAGTTTTGAGGGGACCACCGGGGAGCTGTTTTTT. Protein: CASSFEGTTGELFF.

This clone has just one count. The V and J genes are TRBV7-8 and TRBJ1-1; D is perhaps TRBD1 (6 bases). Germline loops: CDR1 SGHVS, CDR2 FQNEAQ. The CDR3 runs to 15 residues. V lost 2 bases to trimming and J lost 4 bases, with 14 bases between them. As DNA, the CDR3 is TGTGCCAGCAGCTTAAACGGCGGGACAAGCACTGAAGCTTTCTTT. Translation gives CASSLNGGTSTEAFF.